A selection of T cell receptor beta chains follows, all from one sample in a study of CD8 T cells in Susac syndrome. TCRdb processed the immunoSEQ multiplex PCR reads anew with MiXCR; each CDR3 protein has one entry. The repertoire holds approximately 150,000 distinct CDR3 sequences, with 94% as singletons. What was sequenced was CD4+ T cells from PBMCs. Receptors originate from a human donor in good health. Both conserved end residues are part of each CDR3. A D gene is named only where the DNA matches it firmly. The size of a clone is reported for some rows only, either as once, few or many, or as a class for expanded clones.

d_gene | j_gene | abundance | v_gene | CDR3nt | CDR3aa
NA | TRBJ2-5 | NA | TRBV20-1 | TGCAGTGCTAGTCTCGCGGAGACCCAGTACTTC | CSASLAETQYF
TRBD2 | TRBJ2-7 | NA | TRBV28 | TGTGCCAGCAGGGGACTAGCGGGTGTAGAGGAGCAGTACTTC | CASRGLAGVEEQYF
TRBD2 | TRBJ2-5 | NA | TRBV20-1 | TGCAGTGCTAGTCGTGCGGGAGGGAGCCTCCAAGAGACCCAGTACTTC | CSASRAGGSLQETQYF
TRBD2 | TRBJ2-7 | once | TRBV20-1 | TGCAGTGCTAGAGATGGGACTAGCGGAATCTACGAGCAGTACTTC | CSARDGTSGIYEQYF
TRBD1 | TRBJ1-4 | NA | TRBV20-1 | TGCAGTGCTACCGGGACAGGGGATGAAAAACTGTTTTTT | CSATGTGDEKLFF
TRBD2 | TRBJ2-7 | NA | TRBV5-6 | TGTGCCAGCAGCTTGGGACTAGCGGGAGTATTCTACGAGCAGTACTTC | CASSLGLAGVFYEQYF
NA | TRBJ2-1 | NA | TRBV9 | TGTGCCAGCGCACCCAGGGAAAGATCCTACAATGAGCAGTTCTTC | CASAPRERSYNEQFF
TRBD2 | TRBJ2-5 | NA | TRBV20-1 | TGCAGTGCTGCTAGCGGGAGCGTTCAGGAGACCCAGTACTTC | CSAASGSVQETQYF
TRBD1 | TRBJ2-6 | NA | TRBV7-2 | TGTGCCAGCAGCTTAGGCCGGGACAGGATCTCTGGGGCCAACGTCCTGACTTTC | CASSLGRDRISGANVLTF
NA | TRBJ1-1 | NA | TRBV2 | TGTGCCAGCATTAACGGTGCGAACACTGAAGCTTTCTTT | CASINGANTEAFF
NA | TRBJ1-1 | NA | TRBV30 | TGTGCCTGGAGGACGAAGGGCAGGGACCCTGAAGCTTTCTTT | CAWRTKGRDPEAFF